The clone carrying this TCR beta chain occurred once. Its matching antigen is unknown. The sample is drawn from a study of cytomegalovirus exposure and HLA in healthy donors. V was cut by 2 bases and J by 1 base, with 9 bases left in between. CDR1 is LNHDA, CDR2 SQIVND, per germline (reference sequence). The CDR3 has 16 amino acids. Primers: 60 Vbeta forward and 13 Jbeta reverse. Libraries were prepared by immunoSEQ multiplex PCR; TCRdb keeps only in-frame clonotypes and omits some of them. The sample lists about 89,000 clones; 77% were seen once. Study results and limitations: Later on, an analysis found that several of the most significant clusters appeared to be linked to common viral pathogens, which included parvovirus B19. The later analysis indicated that the majority of CMV-associated TCR beta chains appeared HLA-restricted. Cytomegalovirus association was listed for 164 TCR beta chains. V- and J-gene trimming in TCR beta was tied to a missense DCLRE1C variant by an analysis performed later.

This rearrangement joins TRBV19 to TRBJ2-6; perhaps TRBD1 as D (6 bases). Input material: PBMCs. This TCR came from a young man in good health and CMV-seronegative. CDR3 DNA: TGTGCCAGTAGTATAATCCAGGGGTCTGGGGCCAACGTCCTGACTTTC. Translated: CASSIIQGSGANVLTF. The full variable domain, completed using reference TRBV19 and TRBJ2-6, is DGGITQSPKYLFRKEGQNVTLSCEQNLNHDAMYWYRQDPGQGLRLIYYSQIVNDFQKGDIAEGYSVSREKKESFPLTVTSAQKNPTAFYLCASSIIQGSGANVLTFGAGSRLTVL.